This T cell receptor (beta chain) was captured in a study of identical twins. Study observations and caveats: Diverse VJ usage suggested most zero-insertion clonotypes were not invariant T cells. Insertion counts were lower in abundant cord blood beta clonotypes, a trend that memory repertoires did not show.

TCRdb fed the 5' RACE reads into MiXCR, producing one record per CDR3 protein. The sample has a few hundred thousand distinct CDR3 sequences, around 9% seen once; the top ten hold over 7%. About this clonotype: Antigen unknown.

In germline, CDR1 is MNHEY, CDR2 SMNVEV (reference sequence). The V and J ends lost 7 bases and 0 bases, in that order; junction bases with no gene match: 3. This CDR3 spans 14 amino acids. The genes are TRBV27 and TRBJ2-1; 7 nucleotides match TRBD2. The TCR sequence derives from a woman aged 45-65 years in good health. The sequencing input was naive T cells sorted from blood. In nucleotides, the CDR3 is TGTGCCAGCATGGGGGAGGGCTCCTACAATGAGCAGTTCTTC. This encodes CASMGEGSYNEQFF.